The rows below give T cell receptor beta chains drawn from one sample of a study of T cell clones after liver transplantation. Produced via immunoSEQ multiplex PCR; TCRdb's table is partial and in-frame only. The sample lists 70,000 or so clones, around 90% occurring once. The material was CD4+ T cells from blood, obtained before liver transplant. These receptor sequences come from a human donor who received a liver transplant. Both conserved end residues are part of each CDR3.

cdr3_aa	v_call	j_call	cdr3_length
CASSQDGSHQETQYF	TRBV4-1	TRBJ2-5	15
CASSSGQGANNEQYF	TRBV19	TRBJ2-7	15
CASSIGRGVNTEAFF	TRBV19	TRBJ1-1	15
CASSPTVQGPYTF	TRBV19	TRBJ1-2	13
CASGSSYGLAGGRGEQFF	TRBV12-5	TRBJ2-1	18
CASSPGLAGAQETQYF	TRBV5-1	TRBJ2-5	16
CASGLAGSLEQYF	TRBV6-5	TRBJ2-7	13
CASSWGTDSYEQYF	TRBV5-1	TRBJ2-7	14
CASRTAAVSEETQYF	TRBV21-1	TRBJ2-5	15
CASSLGTGATDTQYF	TRBV7-7	TRBJ2-3	15
CASSQRGGTDTQYF	TRBV6-6	TRBJ2-3	14
CASSLGFGTGLLF	TRBV7-2	TRBJ1-5	13
CASSRQRASYEQYF	TRBV6-5	TRBJ2-7	14
CASRTQEATNEKLFF	TRBV6-6	TRBJ1-4	15
CASSEQGGTGELFF	TRBV6-1	TRBJ2-2	14
CASSSTGEQPQHF	TRBV7-2	TRBJ1-5	13
CASSQDIRGYTF	TRBV14	TRBJ1-2	12
CTSSPTLDRGTEAFF	TRBV1	TRBJ1-1	15
CASSETRNTGELFF	TRBV2	TRBJ2-2	14
CAWSRGQGGSGVTSTDTQYF	TRBV30	TRBJ2-3	20
CASTGAARNTEAFF	TRBV6-1	TRBJ1-1	14
CASSFGTGLNEQFF	TRBV7-2	TRBJ2-1	14
CASSLEFGSPRPEQYF	TRBV7-2	TRBJ2-7	16
CASSLAGAFEAFF	TRBV28	TRBJ1-1	13
CASRIGTGLYEQYF	TRBV27	TRBJ2-7	14
CAIGRTAEKLFF	TRBV6-6	TRBJ1-4	12
CASSVGHSTNEKLFF	TRBV9	TRBJ1-4	15
CASSLRTSSYNEQFF	TRBV7-2	TRBJ2-1	15
CASSSRVAHGYTF	TRBV7-2	TRBJ1-2	13
CASSFRDERSEGYTF	TRBV7-2	TRBJ1-2	15
CASSVARLAGGTDTQYF	TRBV9	TRBJ2-3	17
CASSLGASGIADTQYF	TRBV5-1	TRBJ2-3	16
CASSQSLQALEAFF	TRBV16	TRBJ1-1	14
CASSFRTASTGELFF	TRBV5-4	TRBJ2-2	15
CASSDPGTGHQPQHF	TRBV10-2	TRBJ1-5	15
CASSPGGLGVQETQYF	TRBV18	TRBJ2-5	16
CASSQVGSYYNEQFF	TRBV4-2	TRBJ2-1	15
CASSPMGELRGEQYF	TRBV14	TRBJ2-7	15
CASSPRTGPEPQHF	TRBV7-2	TRBJ1-5	14
CASGLAGVETQYF	TRBV2	TRBJ2-5	13
CASSSAGGEATDTQYF	TRBV5-1	TRBJ2-3	16
CASKPGPTSSDTQYF	TRBV10-2	TRBJ2-3	15
CASSLSRTYEQYF	TRBV7-2	TRBJ2-7	13
CASSGGTSGSTDTQYF	TRBV6-1	TRBJ2-3	16
CASSQGAVEQYF	TRBV4-2	TRBJ2-7	12
CASSYGGQGDAGYTF	TRBV6-5	TRBJ1-2	15
CASSAGAARENYGYTF	TRBV9	TRBJ1-2	16